The 2 T cell receptor beta chains given below trace back to one sample, sequenced in a study of blood T cell repertoires in COVID-19. TCRdb's copy holds only in-frame clones and misses some; the assay was immunoSEQ multiplex PCR. Of 150,000 to 200,000 clones detected, approximately 80% appear once; the ten largest clones hold about 6.9%. The specimen was peripheral blood. These receptors were taken from a human donor with acute or convalescent COVID-19. The donor label of this sample is uncertain.

The genes are TRBV10-1 and TRBJ2-7, with 11 bases fitting TRBD1. Losses at the gene ends were 10 bases for V and 6 bases for J; bases not matched to a gene: 11. CDR1 is WNHNN and CDR2 is SYGVQD in the germline V gene (reference sequence). The CDR3 is 14 residues long. In DNA form, the CDR3 reads TGCGCCACCGGTGCGGGACAGGGGGGATCCGAGCAGTACTTC. Residues: CATGAGQGGSEQYF.

The chain carries TRBV27 and TRBJ2-5, with D possibly being TRBD1 (5 bases). The V gene's germline CDR1 is MNHEY and CDR2 SMNVEV (reference sequence). The CDR3 has 14 amino acids. With 6 bases removed from V and 7 bases from J, the gap between germline ends came to 18 bases. CDR3 residues: CASSPAPSGWTQYF. DNA for the CDR3: TGTGCCAGCAGCCCCGCGCCGTCAGGGTGGACCCAGTACTTC.